The clone carrying this T cell receptor (beta chain) has more than one count but fewer than ten. The target antigen is unknown. Each CDR3 protein is one row after TCRdb ran MiXCR on the 5' RACE reads. This table has about 300,000 distinct CDR3 sequences, 4% appearing once. This sample is part of a study of T cells after yellow fever vaccination. Whole-study context: Fractions containing few cells were prepared with SMART-Seq v4 Ultra Low Input. Notes on the study in general: Compared with primary, the secondary response was weaker and peaked at day 5, not 15.

The source was PBMCs, collected 5 days after the yellow fever booster vaccination. The source is a man between 18 and 29 years old who received the YFV17D yellow fever vaccine.

CDR3 in DNA: TGTGCCACCCTCCGGGACACCCTTGGCTACAATGAGCAGTTCTTC. It translates to CATLRDTLGYNEQFF. V and J are TRBV25-1 and TRBJ2-1; tentative D call: TRBD1 (6 bases). Germline CDR1 reads MGHDK; CDR2 reads SYGVNS. CDR3 length equals 15 residues. Trimming removed 10 bases at V and 3 bases at J, with 19 bases between.